This T cell receptor beta chain was identified in a study of T-cell memory formation after mild COVID-19. A few counts support this clonotype. This CDR3 is built from 16 residues. The V gene end was trimmed by 2 bases and the J gene end by 4 bases; junction bases not matched to a gene: 7. Germline assignment: CDR1 SGHDT and CDR2 YYEEEE. TCRdb processed the 5' RACE reads anew with MiXCR; each CDR3 protein has one entry. The sample lists approximately 390,000 distinct CDR3 sequences; 16% were seen once. The sample was PBMCs or a T cell subset sorted from them (not recorded which). The sequence was collected from a man aged 18-30 years who had mild COVID-19 (a few samples of this study predate the infection). Cell type and time point are not known. The chain links TRBV5-6 to TRBJ2-2; 8 nucleotides line up with TRBD1. The chain's CDR3 is CASSLPDQGATGELFF. CDR3 DNA: TGTGCCAGCAGCTTACCTGATCAGGGGGCCACCGGGGAGCTGTTTTTT.